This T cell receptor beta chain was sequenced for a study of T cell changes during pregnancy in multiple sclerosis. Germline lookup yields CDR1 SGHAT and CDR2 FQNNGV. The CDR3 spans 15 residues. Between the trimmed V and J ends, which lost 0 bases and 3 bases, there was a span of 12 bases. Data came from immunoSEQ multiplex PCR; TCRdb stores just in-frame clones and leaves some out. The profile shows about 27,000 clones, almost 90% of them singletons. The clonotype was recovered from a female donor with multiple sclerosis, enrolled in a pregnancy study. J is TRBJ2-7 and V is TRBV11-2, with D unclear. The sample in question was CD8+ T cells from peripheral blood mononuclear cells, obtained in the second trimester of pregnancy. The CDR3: CASSLEQPTFYEQYF. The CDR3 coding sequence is TGTGCCAGCAGCTTAGAACAGCCCACGTTCTACGAGCAGTACTTC.